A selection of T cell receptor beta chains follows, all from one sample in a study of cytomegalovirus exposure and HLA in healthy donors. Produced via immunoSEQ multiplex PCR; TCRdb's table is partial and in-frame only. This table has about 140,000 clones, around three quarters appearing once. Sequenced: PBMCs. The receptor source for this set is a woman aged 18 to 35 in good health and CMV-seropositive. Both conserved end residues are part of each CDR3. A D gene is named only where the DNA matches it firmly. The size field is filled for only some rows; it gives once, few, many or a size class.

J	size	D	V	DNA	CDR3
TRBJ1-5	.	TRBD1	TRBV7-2	TGTGCCAGCAGCCTTAGACAGGGAGATCAGCCCCAGCATTTT	CASSLRQGDQPQHF
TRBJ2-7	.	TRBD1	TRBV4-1	TGCGCCAGCAGCCCCTCTCCCGGGACAGCCCGCGAGCAGTACTTC	CASSPSPGTAREQYF
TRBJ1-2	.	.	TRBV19	TGTGCCAGTAGTATAGCCCTTCGGTCGGACTATGGCTACACCTTC	CASSIALRSDYGYTF
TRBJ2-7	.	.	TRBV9	TGTGCCAGCAGCGTAGGTTCTAGCTCCTACGAGCAGTACTTC	CASSVGSSSYEQYF
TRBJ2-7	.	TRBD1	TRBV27	TGTGCCAGCTTAGAGACAGGGCGGCACGAGCAGTACTTC	CASLETGRHEQYF
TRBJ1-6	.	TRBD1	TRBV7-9	TGTGCCAGCAGCCCCCCGACAGGGCGGAGTTCACCCCTCCACTTT	CASSPPTGRSSPLHF
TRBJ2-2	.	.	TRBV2	TGTGCCAGCAGGGACTTATCGAACACCGGGGAGCTGTTTTTT	CASRDLSNTGELFF
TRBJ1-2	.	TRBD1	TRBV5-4	TGTGCCAGCAGCCGGGACAGGGGGTACACCTTC	CASSRDRGYTF
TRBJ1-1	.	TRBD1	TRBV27	TGTGCCAGCAGTCTCACAGGGGACACTGAAGCTTTCTTT	CASSLTGDTEAFF
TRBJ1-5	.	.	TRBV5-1	TGCGCCAGCAGCCGGGGGGGGAATAGCAATCAGCCCCAGCATTTT	CASSRGGNSNQPQHF
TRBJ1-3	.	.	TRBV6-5	TGTGCCAGCACCGAATCCGGGAGCTCTGGAAACACCATATATTTT	CASTESGSSGNTIYF
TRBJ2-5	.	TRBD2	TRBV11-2	TGTGCCAGCAGCTTACTGGGGAGGGACGGAGAGACCCAGTACTTC	CASSLLGRDGETQYF
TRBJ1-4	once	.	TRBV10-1	TGCGCCAGCAGTGAGTCGACTTACAGGGCAACTAATGAAAAACTGTTTTTT	CASSESTYRATNEKLFF
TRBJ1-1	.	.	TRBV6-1	TGTGCCAGCAGTGAAAGGACAAACACTGAAGCTTTCTTT	CASSERTNTEAFF
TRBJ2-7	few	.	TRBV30	TGTGCCTGGAGTGTGGGGGGTACGGACTACGAGCAGTACTTC	CAWSVGGTDYEQYF
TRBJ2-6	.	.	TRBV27	TGTGCCAGCAGTTTATATTGGGCCTCTGGGGCCAACGTCCTGACTTTC	CASSLYWASGANVLTF
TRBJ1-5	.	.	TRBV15	TGTGCCACCAGCAGAGCCCTCGAGGACACCCGACAGCCCCAGCATTTT	CATSRALEDTRQPQHF
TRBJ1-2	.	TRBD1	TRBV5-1	TGCGCCAGCAGCTTGCTCTCAGGACAGGACTATGGCTACACCTTC	CASSLLSGQDYGYTF
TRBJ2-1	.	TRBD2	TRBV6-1	TGTGCCAGCAGTGTCCCCACCGGGGGGATGGAGGATGAGCAGTTCTTC	CASSVPTGGMEDEQFF
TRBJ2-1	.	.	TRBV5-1	TGCGCCAGCAGCTCACTGTCGACTAGGGACAATGAGCAGTTCTTC	CASSSLSTRDNEQFF
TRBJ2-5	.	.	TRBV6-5	TGTGCCAGCAAGGAGGGGGCGCTCGGAAAAGAGACCCAGTACTTC	CASKEGALGKETQYF
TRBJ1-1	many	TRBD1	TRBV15	TGTGCCACCAGCAGTGACAGGGCTACGGTTGAAGCTTTCTTT	CATSSDRATVEAFF
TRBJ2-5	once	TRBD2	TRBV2	TGTGCCAGCAGTGAACTTCTAGCGGGGGGGACACAAGAGACCCAGTACTTC	CASSELLAGGTQETQYF
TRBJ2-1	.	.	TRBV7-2	TGTGCCAGCAGCTCCCGAGGAGGTCGGGATGAGCAGTTCTTC	CASSSRGGRDEQFF
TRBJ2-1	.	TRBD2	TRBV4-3	TGCGCCAGCAGCCAAGATAGGGGAGGGCGGGGCCCCTACAATGAGCAGTTCTTC	CASSQDRGGRGPYNEQFF
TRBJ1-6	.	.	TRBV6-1	TGTGCCAGCAGTGAATCCGTGCAGGGAAGCTCCTATAATTCACCCCTCCACTTT	CASSESVQGSSYNSPLHF